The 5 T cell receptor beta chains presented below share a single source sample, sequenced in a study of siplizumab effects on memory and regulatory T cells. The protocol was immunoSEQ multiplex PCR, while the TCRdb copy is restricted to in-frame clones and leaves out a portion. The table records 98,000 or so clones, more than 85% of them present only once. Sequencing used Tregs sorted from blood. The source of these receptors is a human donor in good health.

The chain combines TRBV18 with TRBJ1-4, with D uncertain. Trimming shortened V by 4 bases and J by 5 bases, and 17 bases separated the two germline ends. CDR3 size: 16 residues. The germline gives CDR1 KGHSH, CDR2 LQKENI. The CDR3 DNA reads TGTGCCAGCTCACAAAATATGGCGGAAGCAAATGAAAAACTGTTTTTT. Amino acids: CASSQNMAEANEKLFF. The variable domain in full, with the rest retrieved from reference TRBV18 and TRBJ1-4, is NAGVMQNPRHLVRRRGQEARLRCSPMKGHSHVYWYRQLPEEGLKFMVYLQKENIIDESGMPKERFSAEFPKEGPSILRIQQVVRGDSAAYFCASSQNMAEANEKLFFGSGTQLSVL.

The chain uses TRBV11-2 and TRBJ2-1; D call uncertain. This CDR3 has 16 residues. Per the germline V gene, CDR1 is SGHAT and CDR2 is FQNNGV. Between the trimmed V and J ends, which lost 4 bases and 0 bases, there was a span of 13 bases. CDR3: CASSSLAQTSYNEQFF. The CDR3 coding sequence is TGTGCCAGCAGCTCCCTGGCCCAGACCTCCTACAATGAGCAGTTCTTC. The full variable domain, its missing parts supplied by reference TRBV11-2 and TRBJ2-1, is EAGVAQSPRYKIIEKRQSVAFWCNPISGHATLYWYQQILGQGPKLLIQFQNNGVVDDSQLPKDRFSAERLKGVDSTLKIQPAKLEDSAVYLCASSSLAQTSYNEQFFGPGTRLTVL.

Here the CDR3 DNA reads TGCGCCAGCAGCCTGGACAGGGCCGGGCGGAACACTGAAGCTTTCTTT. Its protein product is CASSLDRAGRNTEAFF. The rearrangement links TRBV5-1 to TRBJ1-1, with 8 bases identical to TRBD1. V lost 4 bases to trimming and J lost 1 base; unmatched junction nucleotides: 9. The germline CDR1 and CDR2 sequences are SGHRS and YFSETQ. The CDR3 runs 16 residues.

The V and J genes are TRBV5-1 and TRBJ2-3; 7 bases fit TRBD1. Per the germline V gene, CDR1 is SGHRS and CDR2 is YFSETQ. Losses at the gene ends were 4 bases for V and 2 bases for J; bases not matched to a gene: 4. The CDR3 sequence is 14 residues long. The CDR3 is CASSPGTDTDTQYF. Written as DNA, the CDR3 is TGCGCCAGCAGCCCAGGGACAGACACAGATACGCAGTATTTT.

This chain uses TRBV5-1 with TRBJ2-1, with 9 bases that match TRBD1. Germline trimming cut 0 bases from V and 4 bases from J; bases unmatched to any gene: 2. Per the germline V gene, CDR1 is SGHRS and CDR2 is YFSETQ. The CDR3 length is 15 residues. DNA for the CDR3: TGCGCCAGCAGCTTGGCAGGGACAGGGTACAATGAGCAGTTCTTC. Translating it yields CASSLAGTGYNEQFF. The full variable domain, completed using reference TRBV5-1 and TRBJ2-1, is KAGVTQTPRYLIKTRGQQVTLSCSPISGHRSVSWYQQTPGQGLQFLFEYFSETQRNKGNFPGRFSGRQFSNSRSEMNVSTLELGDSALYLCASSLAGTGYNEQFFGPGTRLTVL.